This TCR beta chain was identified in a study of blood T cells in healthy people across ages. Notes on the study in general: Unsorted PBMCs prevented conclusive naive versus antigen-experienced comparison.

This clonotype was detected only a few times. Its antigen is still unknown. A second PCR, run for roughly 7 to 12 cycles, used a sample-barcoded 5' primer plus a J-beta primer mix. TCRdb reprocessed the 5' RACE reads with MiXCR, giving one entry per CDR3 protein. The data show 450,000 to 600,000 distinct CDR3 sequences, about 27% seen once. Researchers collected 9 to 10 milliliters of peripheral blood from every single donor. CDR1 is DFQATT, CDR2 SNEGSKA, per germline (reference sequence). CDR3 length: 15 amino acids. Separately, the same data were catalogued under a study of T cells of mothers and their children. This second study notes: Three healthy Caucasian mothers, along with their six children, served as the donors. Input to cDNA synthesis comprised all extracted RNA, at a ratio of roughly 1.5 ug per 15 ul.

Sequences were obtained from blood. The receptor was derived from a boy younger than 10 in good health. The chain is built from TRBV20-1 and TRBJ1-4, with D possibly matching TRBD1 (6 bases). DNA of the CDR3: TGCAGCGTCTACAGGGCCGGAGATATTAATGAAAAACTGTTTTTT. This gives the protein CSVYRAGDINEKLFF.